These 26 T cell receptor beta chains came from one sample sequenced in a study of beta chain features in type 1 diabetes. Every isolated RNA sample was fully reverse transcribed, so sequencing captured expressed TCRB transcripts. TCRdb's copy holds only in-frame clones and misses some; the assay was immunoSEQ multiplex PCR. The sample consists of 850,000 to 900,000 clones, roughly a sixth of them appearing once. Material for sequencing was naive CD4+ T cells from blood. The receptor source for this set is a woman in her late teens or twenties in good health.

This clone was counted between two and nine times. The CDR3 here is CASSLELYF. In nucleotides, the CDR3 is TGTGCCAGCAGTTTGGAACTCTACTTC. The chain links TRBV28 to TRBJ2-7; D not certain. The CDR3 loop spans 9 amino acids. Per germline, CDR1 MDHEN and CDR2 SYDVKM. Deletions cut 3 bases from V and 13 bases from J, with 7 bases between.

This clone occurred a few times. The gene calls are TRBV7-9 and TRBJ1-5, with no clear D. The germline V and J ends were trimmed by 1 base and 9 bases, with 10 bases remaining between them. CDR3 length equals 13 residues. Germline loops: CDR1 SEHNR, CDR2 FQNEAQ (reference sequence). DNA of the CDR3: TGTGCCAGCAGCTTAGAGGGTTTGGGGCCCCAGCATTTT. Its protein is CASSLEGLGPQHF.

Here the CDR3 reads CASSYSKAGSYEQYF. The CDR3 DNA reads as TGTGCCAGCAGTTACTCCAAGGCGGGGTCTTACGAGCAGTACTTC. V gene TRBV6-5 combines with J gene TRBJ2-7, with a weak D call TRBD2 (6 bases). The CDR3 consists of 15 residues. The germline V gene encodes CDR1 MNHEY and CDR2 SVGAGI. V was pared by 0 bases and J by 4 bases, with 13 bases between.

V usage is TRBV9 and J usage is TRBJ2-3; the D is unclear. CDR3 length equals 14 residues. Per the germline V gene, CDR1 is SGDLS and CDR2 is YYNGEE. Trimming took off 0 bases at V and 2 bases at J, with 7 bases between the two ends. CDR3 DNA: TGTGCCAGCAGCGTAGCGTCTATCACAGATACGCAGTATTTT. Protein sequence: CASSVASITDTQYF.

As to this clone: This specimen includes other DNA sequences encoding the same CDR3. The CDR3 sequence: CASSPGLAGSETQYF. The CDR3 coding sequence is TGTGCCAGCAGCCCGGGACTAGCGGGTTCAGAGACCCAGTACTTC. The J gene is TRBJ2-5, the V gene TRBV11-2, with 12 nucleotides matching TRBD2. This CDR3 contains 15 residues. Germline CDR1 SGHAT, CDR2 FQNNGV. Trimming took 5 bases from V and 4 from J; bases not matched to a gene: 5.

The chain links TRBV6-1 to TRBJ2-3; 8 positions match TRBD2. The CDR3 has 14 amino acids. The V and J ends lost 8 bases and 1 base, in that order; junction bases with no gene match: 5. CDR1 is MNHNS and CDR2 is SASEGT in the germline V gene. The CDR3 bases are TGTGCCAGCGGGTTGACTAGCGGCACAGATACGCAGTATTTT. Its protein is CASGLTSGTDTQYF.

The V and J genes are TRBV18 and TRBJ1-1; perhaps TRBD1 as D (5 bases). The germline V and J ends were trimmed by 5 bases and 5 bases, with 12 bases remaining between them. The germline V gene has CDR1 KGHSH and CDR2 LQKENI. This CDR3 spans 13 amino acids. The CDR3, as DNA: TGTGCCAGCTCAAAGACAGAGGTGACTGAAGCTTTCTTT. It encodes CASSKTEVTEAFF.

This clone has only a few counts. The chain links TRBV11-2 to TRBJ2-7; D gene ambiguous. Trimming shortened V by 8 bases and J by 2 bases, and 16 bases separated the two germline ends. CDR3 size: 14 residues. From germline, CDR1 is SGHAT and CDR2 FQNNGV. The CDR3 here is CASLGGVLTYEQYF. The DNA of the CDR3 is TGTGCCAGCTTGGGTGGTGTATTGACCTACGAGCAGTACTTC.

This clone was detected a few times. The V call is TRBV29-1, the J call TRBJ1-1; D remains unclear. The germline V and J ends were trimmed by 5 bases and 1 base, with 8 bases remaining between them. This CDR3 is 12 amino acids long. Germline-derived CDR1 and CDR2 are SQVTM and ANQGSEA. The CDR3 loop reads CSVKRTNTEAFF. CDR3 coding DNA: TGCAGCGTTAAGCGGACGAACACTGAAGCTTTCTTT.

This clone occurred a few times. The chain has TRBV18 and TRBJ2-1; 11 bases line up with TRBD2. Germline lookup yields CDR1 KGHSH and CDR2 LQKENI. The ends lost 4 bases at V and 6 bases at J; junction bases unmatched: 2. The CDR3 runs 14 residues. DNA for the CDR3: TGTGCCAGCTCACAGCTAGCGGGAGGCAATGAGCAGTTCTTC. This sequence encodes CASSQLAGGNEQFF.

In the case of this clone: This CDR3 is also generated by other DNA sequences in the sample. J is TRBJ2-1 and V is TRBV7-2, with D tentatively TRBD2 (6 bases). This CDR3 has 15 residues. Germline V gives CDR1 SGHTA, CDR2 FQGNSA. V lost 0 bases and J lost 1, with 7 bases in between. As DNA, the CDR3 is TGTGCCAGCAGCTTAGCGGCGGGGTCCTACAATGAGCAGTTCTTC. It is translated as CASSLAAGSYNEQFF. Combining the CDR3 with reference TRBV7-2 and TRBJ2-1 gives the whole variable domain GAGVSQSPSNKVTEKGKDVELRCDPISGHTALYWYRQSLGQGLEFLIYFQGNSAPDKSGLPSDRFSAERTGGSVSTLTIQRTQQEDSAVYLCASSLAAGSYNEQFFGPGTRLTVL.

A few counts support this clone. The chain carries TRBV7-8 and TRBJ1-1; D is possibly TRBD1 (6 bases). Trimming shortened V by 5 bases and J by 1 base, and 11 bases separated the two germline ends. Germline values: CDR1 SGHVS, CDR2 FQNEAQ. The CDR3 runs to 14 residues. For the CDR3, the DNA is TGTGCCAGCAGCCCCTCGGGGGCGAACACTGAAGCTTTCTTT. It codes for CASSPSGANTEAFF.

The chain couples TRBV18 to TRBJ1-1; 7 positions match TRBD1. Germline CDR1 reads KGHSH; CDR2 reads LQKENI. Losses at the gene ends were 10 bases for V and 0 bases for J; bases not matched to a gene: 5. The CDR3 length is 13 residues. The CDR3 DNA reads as TGTGCCAAGGGGGGACAGATGAACACTGAAGCTTTCTTT. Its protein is CAKGGQMNTEAFF. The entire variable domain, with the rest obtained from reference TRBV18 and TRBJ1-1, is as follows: NAGVMQNPRHLVRRRGQEARLRCSPMKGHSHVYWYRQLPEEGLKFMVYLQKENIIDESGMPKERFSAEFPKEGPSILRIQQVVRGDSAAYFCAKGGQMNTEAFFGQGTRLTVV.

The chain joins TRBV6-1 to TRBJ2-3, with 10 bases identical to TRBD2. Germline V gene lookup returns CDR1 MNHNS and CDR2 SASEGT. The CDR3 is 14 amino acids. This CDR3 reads CASRAGGGTDTQYF. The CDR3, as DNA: TGTGCGAGCCGAGCGGGAGGGGGTACAGATACGCAGTATTTT.

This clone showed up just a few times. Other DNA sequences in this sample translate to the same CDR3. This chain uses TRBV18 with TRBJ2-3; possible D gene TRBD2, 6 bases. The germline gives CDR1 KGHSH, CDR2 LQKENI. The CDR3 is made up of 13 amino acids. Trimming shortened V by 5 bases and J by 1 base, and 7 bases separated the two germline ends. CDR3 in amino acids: CASSWGGTDTQYF. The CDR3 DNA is TGTGCCAGCTCATGGGGGGGCACAGATACGCAGTATTTT.

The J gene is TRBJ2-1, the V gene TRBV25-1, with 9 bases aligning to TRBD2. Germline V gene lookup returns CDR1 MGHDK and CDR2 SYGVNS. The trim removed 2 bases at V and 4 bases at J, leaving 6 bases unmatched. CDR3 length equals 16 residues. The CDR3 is CASSEMSGRPYNEQFF. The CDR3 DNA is TGTGCCAGCAGTGAAATGAGCGGGAGGCCTTACAATGAGCAGTTCTTC.

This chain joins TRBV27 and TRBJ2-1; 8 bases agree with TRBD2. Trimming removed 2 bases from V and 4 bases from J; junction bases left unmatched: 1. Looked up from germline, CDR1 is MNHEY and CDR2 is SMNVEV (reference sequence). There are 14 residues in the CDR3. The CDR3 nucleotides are TGTGCCAGCAGTTTAGCTAGCGGGTACAATGAGCAGTTCTTC. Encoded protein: CASSLASGYNEQFF.

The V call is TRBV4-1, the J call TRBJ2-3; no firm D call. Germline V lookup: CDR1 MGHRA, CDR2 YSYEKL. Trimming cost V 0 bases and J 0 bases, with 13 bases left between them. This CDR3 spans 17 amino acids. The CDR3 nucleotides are TGCGCCAGCAGCCAAGACCGGGTACAGCTAAGCACAGATACGCAGTATTTT. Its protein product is CASSQDRVQLSTDTQYF.

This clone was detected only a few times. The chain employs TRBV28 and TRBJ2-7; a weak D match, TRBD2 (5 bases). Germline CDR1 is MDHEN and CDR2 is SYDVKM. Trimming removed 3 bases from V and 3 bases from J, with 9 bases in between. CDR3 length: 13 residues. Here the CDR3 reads CASSFPGLYEQYF. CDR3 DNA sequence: TGTGCCAGCAGTTTCCCAGGACTCTACGAGCAGTACTTC.

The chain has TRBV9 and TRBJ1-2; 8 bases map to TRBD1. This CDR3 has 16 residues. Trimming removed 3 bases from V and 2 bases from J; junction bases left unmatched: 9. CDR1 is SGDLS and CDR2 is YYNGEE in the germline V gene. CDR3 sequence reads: CASSAQRDRLNYGYTF. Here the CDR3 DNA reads TGTGCCAGCAGCGCCCAGCGGGACAGGCTGAACTATGGCTACACCTTC.

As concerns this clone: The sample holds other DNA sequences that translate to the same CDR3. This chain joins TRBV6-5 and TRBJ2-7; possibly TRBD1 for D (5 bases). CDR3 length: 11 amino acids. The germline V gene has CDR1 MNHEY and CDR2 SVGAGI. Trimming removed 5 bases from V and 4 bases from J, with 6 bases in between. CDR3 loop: CASSRGYEQYF. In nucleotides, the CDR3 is TGTGCCAGCAGTAGGGGATACGAGCAGTACTTC.

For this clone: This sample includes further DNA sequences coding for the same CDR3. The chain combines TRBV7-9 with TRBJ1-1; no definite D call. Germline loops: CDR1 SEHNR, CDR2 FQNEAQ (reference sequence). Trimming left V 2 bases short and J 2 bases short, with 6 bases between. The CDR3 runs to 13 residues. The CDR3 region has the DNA TGTGCCAGCAGCTTAACCGCTAACACTGAAGCTTTCTTT. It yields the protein CASSLTANTEAFF.

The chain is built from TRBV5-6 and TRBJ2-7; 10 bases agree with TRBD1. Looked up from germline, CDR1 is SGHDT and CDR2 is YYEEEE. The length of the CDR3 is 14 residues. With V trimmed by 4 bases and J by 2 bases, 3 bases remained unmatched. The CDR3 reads CASSAGQGAYEQYF. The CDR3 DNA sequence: TGTGCCAGCAGCGCAGGACAGGGGGCCTACGAGCAGTACTTC.

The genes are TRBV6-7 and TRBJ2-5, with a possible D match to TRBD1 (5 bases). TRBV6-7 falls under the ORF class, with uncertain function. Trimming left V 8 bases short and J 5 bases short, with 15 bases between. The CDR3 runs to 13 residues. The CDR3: CASLQEGQETQYF. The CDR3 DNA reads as TGTGCCAGCCTACAGGAAGGGCAGGAGACCCAGTACTTC.

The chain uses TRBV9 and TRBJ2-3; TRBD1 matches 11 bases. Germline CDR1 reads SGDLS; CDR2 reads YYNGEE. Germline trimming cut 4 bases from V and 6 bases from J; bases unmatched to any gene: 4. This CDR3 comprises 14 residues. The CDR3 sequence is CASSPRTGGDTQYF. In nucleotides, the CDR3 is TGTGCCAGCAGCCCTCGGACAGGGGGCGATACGCAGTATTTT.

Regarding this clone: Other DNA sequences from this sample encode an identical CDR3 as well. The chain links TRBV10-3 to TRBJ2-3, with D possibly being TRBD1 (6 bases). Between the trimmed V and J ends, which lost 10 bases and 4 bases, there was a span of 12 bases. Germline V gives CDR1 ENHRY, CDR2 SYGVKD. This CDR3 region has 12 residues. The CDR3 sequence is CATRDKPDTQYF. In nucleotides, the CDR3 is TGTGCCACTCGGGACAAACCAGATACGCAGTATTTT.